The rows below give T cell receptor beta chains drawn from one sample of a study of blood T cell repertoires in COVID-19. Only in-frame clones appear in the TCRdb table, and some are missing; sequencing was by immunoSEQ multiplex PCR. The profile shows 150,000 to 200,000 clones, 80% to 90% of them singletons. Sequencing was performed on peripheral blood. All receptors come from a man aged 55 to 70 with acute or convalescent COVID-19. Each CDR3 is given without its conserved first and last residue. A D gene is named only where the DNA matches it firmly.

V gene,D gene,J gene,CDR3 protein
TRBV7-9,-,TRBJ1-4,ASSLSGVTNEKLF
TRBV29-1,TRBD1,TRBJ1-5,SVGQENSQPQH
TRBV10-2,-,TRBJ1-3,ASSERVSYSGNTIY
TRBV28,TRBD1,TRBJ2-7,ASTPRGTGGPYEQY
TRBV7-7,TRBD1,TRBJ2-5,ASSPTGTGGTETQY
TRBV9,-,TRBJ2-1,ASSRGGGRAVGEQF
TRBV5-1,-,TRBJ2-1,ASSLDPRNNEQF
TRBV5-1,TRBD2,TRBJ2-2,ASSFAGLVVSGELF
TRBV7-8,TRBD2,TRBJ2-3,ASSLGLAGRGTDTQY
TRBV3-1/TRBV3-2,TRBD2,TRBJ2-3,ASSQKASGRIDTQY
TRBV7-2,-,TRBJ2-7,ASSLRGEQY
TRBV19,TRBD2,TRBJ2-3,ASSPTSDPDTQY
TRBV28,-,TRBJ1-1,ASTSNTEAF
TRBV7-9,-,TRBJ1-1,ASSLAVGGIWNTEAF
TRBV29-1,TRBD2,TRBJ2-7,SVGASGRGGSYEQY
TRBV5-1,-,TRBJ1-4,ASSGAATNEKLF
TRBV28,TRBD1,TRBJ1-6,ASSLGQGYNSPLH
TRBV30,TRBD1,TRBJ1-3,AWSRTGLGNTIY
TRBV18,-,TRBJ2-1,ASSPGGGGSYNEQF
TRBV12-5,TRBD2,TRBJ2-2,ASGLWLAANTGELF
TRBV9,-,TRBJ1-2,ASSVGRISAYGYT
TRBV28,-,TRBJ1-2,ASRPRRNGYT
TRBV28,-,TRBJ2-7,ASSFSRQGLISGGSYEQY
TRBV5-1,TRBD2,TRBJ2-1,ASSLSGGSHNEQF
TRBV5-1,TRBD1,TRBJ1-4,ASSPGQGAANEKLF
TRBV29-1,-,TRBJ2-7,SVAPNSYEQY
TRBV21-1,-,TRBJ1-4,ASSSRDRPAGKLF
TRBV6-2/TRBV6-3,TRBD2,TRBJ2-1,ASSYSSLAGGAASDYNEQF
TRBV28,-,TRBJ1-2,AIQEDYGYT
TRBV18,-,TRBJ2-1,ASSPQAGQLYNEQF
TRBV28,-,TRBJ1-2,ASSPLGPGGYGYT
TRBV10-2,TRBD2,TRBJ2-4,ASSESGWLAGSSLAKNIQY